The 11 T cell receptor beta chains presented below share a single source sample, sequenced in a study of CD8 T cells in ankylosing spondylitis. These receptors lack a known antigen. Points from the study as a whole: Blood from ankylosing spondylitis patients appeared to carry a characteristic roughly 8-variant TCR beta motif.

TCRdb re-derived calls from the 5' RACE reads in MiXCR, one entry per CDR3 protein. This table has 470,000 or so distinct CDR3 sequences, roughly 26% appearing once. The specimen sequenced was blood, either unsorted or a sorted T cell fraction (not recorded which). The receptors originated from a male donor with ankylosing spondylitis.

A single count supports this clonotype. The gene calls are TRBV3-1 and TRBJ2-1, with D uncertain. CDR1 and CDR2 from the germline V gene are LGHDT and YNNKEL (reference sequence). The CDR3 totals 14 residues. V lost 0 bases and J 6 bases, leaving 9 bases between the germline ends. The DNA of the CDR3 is TGTGCCAGCAGCCAAGATCGCACCATCAATGAGCAGTTCTTC. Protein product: CASSQDRTINEQFF.

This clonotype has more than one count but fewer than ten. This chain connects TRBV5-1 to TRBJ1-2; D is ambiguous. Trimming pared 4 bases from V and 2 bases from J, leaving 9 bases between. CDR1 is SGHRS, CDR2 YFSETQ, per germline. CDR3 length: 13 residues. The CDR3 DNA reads TGCGCCAGCAGCATAGGGTCGAACTATGGCTACACCTTC. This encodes CASSIGSNYGYTF.

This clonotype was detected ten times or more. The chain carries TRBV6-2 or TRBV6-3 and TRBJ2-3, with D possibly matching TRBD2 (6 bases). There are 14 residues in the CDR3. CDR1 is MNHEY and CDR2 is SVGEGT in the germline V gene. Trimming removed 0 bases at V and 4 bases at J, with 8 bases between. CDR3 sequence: CASSYSRLADTQYF. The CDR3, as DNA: TGTGCCAGCAGTTACTCCAGACTAGCAGATACGCAGTATTTT.

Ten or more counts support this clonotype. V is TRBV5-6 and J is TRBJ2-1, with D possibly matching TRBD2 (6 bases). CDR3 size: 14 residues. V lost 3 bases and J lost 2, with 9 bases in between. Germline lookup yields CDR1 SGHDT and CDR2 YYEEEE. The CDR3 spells CASSWDFTYNEQFF. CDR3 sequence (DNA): TGTGCCAGCAGCTGGGACTTTACCTACAATGAGCAGTTCTTC.

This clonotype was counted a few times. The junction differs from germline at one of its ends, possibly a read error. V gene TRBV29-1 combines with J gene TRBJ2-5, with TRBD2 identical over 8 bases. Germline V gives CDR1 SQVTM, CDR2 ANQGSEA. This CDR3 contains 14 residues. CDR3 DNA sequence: TGCAGCGTAGAAGGGCGGGAGGTAGGAGAGACCCAGTACTTC. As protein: CSVEGREVGETQYF. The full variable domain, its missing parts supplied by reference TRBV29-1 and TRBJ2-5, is SAVISQKPSRDICQRGTSLTIQCQVDSQVTMMFWYRQQPGQSLTLIATANQGSEATYESGFVIDKFPISRPNLTFSTLTVSNMSPEDSSIYLCSVEGREVGETQYFGPGTRLLVL.

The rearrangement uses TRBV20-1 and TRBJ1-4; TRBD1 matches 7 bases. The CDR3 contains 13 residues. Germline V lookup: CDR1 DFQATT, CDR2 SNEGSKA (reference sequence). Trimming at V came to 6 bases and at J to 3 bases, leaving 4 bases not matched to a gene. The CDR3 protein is CSAKGQPNEKLFF. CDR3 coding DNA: TGCAGTGCAAAGGGACAGCCTAATGAAAAACTGTTTTTT.

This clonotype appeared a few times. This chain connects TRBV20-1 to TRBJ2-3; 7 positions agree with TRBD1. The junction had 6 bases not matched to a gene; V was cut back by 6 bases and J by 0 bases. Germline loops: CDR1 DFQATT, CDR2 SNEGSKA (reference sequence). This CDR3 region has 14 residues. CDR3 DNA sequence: TGCAGTGCCCCGGGACAGATAAGCACAGATACGCAGTATTTT. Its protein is CSAPGQISTDTQYF.

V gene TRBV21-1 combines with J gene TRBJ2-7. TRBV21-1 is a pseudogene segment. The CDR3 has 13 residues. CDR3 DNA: TGTGCCAGCAGCGTGGCCGGAAACTACGAGCAGTACGTC. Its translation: CASSVAGNYEQYV.

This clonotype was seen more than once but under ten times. Here the CDR3 DNA reads TGCGCCAGCAGCTTGGTACTAGCAAACACCGGGGAGCTGTTTTTT. It is translated as CASSLVLANTGELFF. The chain uses TRBV5-1 and TRBJ2-2, with D possibly TRBD2 on 6 matching bases. The CDR3 has 15 residues. V lost 0 bases to trimming and J lost 2 bases, with 8 bases between them. CDR1 and CDR2 from the germline V gene are SGHRS and YFSETQ. The complete variable domain, with remaining parts taken from reference TRBV5-1 and TRBJ2-2, reads KAGVTQTPRYLIKTRGQQVTLSCSPISGHRSVSWYQQTPGQGLQFLFEYFSETQRNKGNFPGRFSGRQFSNSRSEMNVSTLELGDSALYLCASSLVLANTGELFFGEGSRLTVL.

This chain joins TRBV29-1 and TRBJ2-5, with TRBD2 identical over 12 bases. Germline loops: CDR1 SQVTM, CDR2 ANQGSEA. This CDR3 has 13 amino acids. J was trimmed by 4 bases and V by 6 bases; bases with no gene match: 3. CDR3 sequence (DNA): TGCAGCGTCGGGACTAGCGGGCGAGAGACCCAGTACTTC. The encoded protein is CSVGTSGRETQYF.

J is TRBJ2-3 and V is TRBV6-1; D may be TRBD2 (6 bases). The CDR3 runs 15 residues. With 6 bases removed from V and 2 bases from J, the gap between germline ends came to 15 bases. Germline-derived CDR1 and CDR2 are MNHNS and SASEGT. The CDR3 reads CASSPRGKDTDTQYF. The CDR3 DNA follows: TGTGCCAGCAGCCCGCGGGGTAAAGACACAGATACGCAGTATTTT.